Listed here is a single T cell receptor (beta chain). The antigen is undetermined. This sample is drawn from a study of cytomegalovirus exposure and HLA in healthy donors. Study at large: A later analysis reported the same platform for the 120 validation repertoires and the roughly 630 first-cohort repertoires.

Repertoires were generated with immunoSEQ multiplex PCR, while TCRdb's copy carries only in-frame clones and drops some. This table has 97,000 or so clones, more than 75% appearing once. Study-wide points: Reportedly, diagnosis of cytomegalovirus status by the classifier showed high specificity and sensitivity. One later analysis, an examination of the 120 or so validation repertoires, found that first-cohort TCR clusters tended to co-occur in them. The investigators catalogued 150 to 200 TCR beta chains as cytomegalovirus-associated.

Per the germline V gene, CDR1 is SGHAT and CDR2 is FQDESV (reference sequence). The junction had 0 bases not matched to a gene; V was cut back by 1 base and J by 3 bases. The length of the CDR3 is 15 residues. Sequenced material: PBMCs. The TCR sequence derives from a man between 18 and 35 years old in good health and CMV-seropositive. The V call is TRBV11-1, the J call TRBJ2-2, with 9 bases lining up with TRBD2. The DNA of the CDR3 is TGTGCCAGCAGCTTAGGACTAGCGGACACCGGGGAGCTGTTTTTT. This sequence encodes CASSLGLADTGELFF.